The clone carrying this T cell receptor beta chain was detected only once. A read error may account for a junction end that differs from germline. This sample is drawn from a study of radiotherapy plus CTLA-4 blockade in lung cancer. The germline gives CDR1 WNHNN, CDR2 SYGVQD (reference sequence). The CDR3 runs 15 residues. The table came from immunoSEQ multiplex PCR; TCRdb's copy has only in-frame clones and leaves some out. The sample consists of approximately 72,000 clones, approximately 80% of them appearing once. The sequences come from peripheral blood, collected from a patient treated with radiotherapy plus ipilimumab. The receptor comes from a human donor with non-small cell lung cancer who had a complete response to radiotherapy plus ipilimumab. The chain combines TRBV10-1 with TRBJ1-1; D uncertain. CDR3 in DNA: TGCACCAGCAGTGCCGAGAGGGTCATGAACACTGAAGCTTTCTTT. As protein: CTSSAERVMNTEAFF.